Included here is one TCR beta chain sequence, with context. In germline, CDR1 is MNHEY, CDR2 SVGAGI. This CDR3 has 15 amino acids. Trimming left V 4 bases short and J 1 base short, with 11 bases between. Sequenced by immunoSEQ multiplex PCR; TCRdb stores in-frame clones only, minus some. Of approximately 210,000 clones listed, around 80% are singletons. The sample is drawn from a study of blood T cell repertoires in COVID-19. Adults between roughly 18 and 89 years of age took part from under 25 US areas. The J gene is TRBJ2-4, the V gene TRBV6-5; D is perhaps TRBD2 (6 bases). The sequenced sample was PBMCs or T cells enriched from blood (not recorded which). The receptor was isolated from a man aged 25-45 years with acute COVID-19. The CDR3 sequence: CASSFTGDAKNIQYF. The CDR3 region has the DNA TGTGCCAGCAGTTTCACGGGGGACGCCAAAAACATTCAGTACTTC.